Presented here are 5 T cell receptor beta chains from one specimen sequenced in a study of T cell changes during pregnancy in multiple sclerosis (dated by TCRdb to about 2019). The protocol used for the library was the immunoSEQ multiplex PCR assay. Not all clones reach the TCRdb copy of this immuneACCESS table, which keeps in-frame sequences only. Checked studies attribute under half of the gap to unresolved V genes and leave the rest unexplained. The sample table contains fewer than 90,000 clones; only one count was recorded for about 90% of them. In total, the top ten clones hold more than 0.75% of the sample. This sample comprised peripheral blood, obtained in the second trimester of pregnancy. These TCRs come from a female donor with multiple sclerosis, enrolled in a pregnancy study.

This sequence joins TRBV4-3 and TRBJ1-4; TRBD1 aligns across 9 bases. V shed 2 bases and J 8 bases; nucleotides not matched to a gene: 6. This CDR3 region has 15 residues. The germline gives CDR1 LGHNA, CDR2 YSLEER. The CDR3 DNA follows: TGCGCCAGCAGCCAAACCTGGACAGGGGTCGAAAAACTGTTTTTT. Protein sequence: CASSQTWTGVEKLFF.

The chain recombines TRBV29-1 with TRBJ2-4; perhaps TRBD2 as D (6 bases). The CDR3 totals 12 residues. Germline CDR1 reads SQVTM; CDR2 reads ANQGSEA. V was cut by 4 bases and J by 8 bases, with 12 bases left in between. Here the CDR3 reads CSVGLARDIQYF. CDR3 bases: TGCAGCGTTGGGCTAGCGAGGGACATTCAGTACTTC.

The chain is built from TRBV18 and TRBJ1-2; D is ambiguous. With 2 bases removed from V and 4 bases from J, the gap between germline ends came to 5 bases. Germline V gives CDR1 KGHSH, CDR2 LQKENI. The CDR3 length is 12 residues. CDR3 bases: TGTGCCAGCTCACCAAACAGCTATGGCTACACCTTC. This translates into CASSPNSYGYTF.

The gene calls are TRBV28 and TRBJ1-4; D unclear. Germline assignment: CDR1 MDHEN and CDR2 SYDVKM. Trimming pared 9 bases from V and 3 bases from J, leaving 11 bases between. The length of the CDR3 is 13 residues. CDR3 region: CASEGPPNEKLFF. CDR3 sequence (DNA): TGTGCCAGTGAGGGCCCCCCTAATGAAAAACTGTTTTTT.

The chain is built from TRBV15 and TRBJ1-4; D call uncertain. Germline assignment: CDR1 LNHNV and CDR2 YYDKDF (reference sequence). This CDR3 is 13 amino acids long. The V gene lost 3 bases and the J gene lost 8 bases, with 10 bases spanning the gap. CDR3 region: CATSRRGNEKLFF. In DNA form, the CDR3 reads TGTGCCACCAGCAGGAGAGGGAACGAAAAACTGTTTTTT.